This is a list of T cell receptor beta chains from one sample in a study of T cell repertoires in cytomegalovirus infection. TCRdb independently ran MiXCR on the reads; one entry per CDR3 protein. The data show roughly 230,000 distinct CDR3 sequences, roughly 22% seen once. The material sequenced was CD8+ T cells from PBMCs. The receptors were sampled from a human donor in good health (CMV status not recorded). Some clones in this sample may be carry-over from other donors' samples. The CDR3 runs from the conserved cysteine through the conserved F or W. The order of the fields is J gene, V gene, D gene, clone size, CDR3 DNA, CDR3 protein. D genes are given only for firm matches. Only part of the rows carry a size: once, few, many, or a class if the clone is expanded.

>TRBJ1-1|TRBV4-1|-|many
TGCGCCAGCAGCCAAGAAGCGGGACTGGGGACTGAAGCTTTCTTT
CASSQEAGLGTEAFF
>TRBJ1-2|TRBV25-1|-|many
TGTGCCAGCTCCATTTTGGTACATGATGGCTACACCTTC
CASSILVHDGYTF
>TRBJ2-5|TRBV27|-|few
TGTGCCAGCAGTCCTAGGGTACAAGAGACCCAGTACTTC
CASSPRVQETQYF
>TRBJ1-2|TRBV12-3/TRBV12-4|-|many
TGTGCCATCCGTTACGGGGGGGGCTACACCTTC
CAIRYGGGYTF
>TRBJ1-1|TRBV7-3|TRBD1|-
TGTGCCAGCAGCGCCGGGACAGGGGGTCTGGTGAACACTGCAGCTTTCTTT
CASSAGTGGLVNTAAFF
>TRBJ1-5|TRBV28|-|few
TGTGCCAGCAGTCCCCTCGGGCAAAATCAGCCCCAGCATTTT
CASSPLGQNQPQHF
>TRBJ2-7|TRBV20-1|TRBD1|-
TGCAGTGCTAGGGCTATCGGGACAGGGAGCTCCTACGAGCAGTACTTC
CSARAIGTGSSYEQYF
>TRBJ2-2|TRBV7-7|-|-
TGTGCCAGCAGCTCTACGCGCACCGGGGAGCTGTTTTTT
CASSSTRTGELFF
>TRBJ1-1|TRBV28|-|many
TGTGCCAGCAGCTACGTAGGGGGTAACACTGAAGCTTTCTTT
CASSYVGGNTEAFF
>TRBJ1-5|TRBV19|-|few
TGTGCCAGTAGTATAGAATTGGAAGGGCTAGGGCAGCCCCAGCATTTT
CASSIELEGLGQPQHF
>TRBJ1-1|TRBV19|-|-
TGTGCCAGTAGTATTATGGCCGGGGATGAAGCTTTCTTT
CASSIMAGDEAFF
>TRBJ1-5|TRBV7-2|-|many
TGTGCCAGCAGCTCCAGCGGACCCCAGCCCCAGCATTTT
CASSSSGPQPQHF
>TRBJ1-1|TRBV7-9|-|-
TGTGCCAGCAGCTACCCCCTGAACACTGAAGCTTTCTTT
CASSYPLNTEAFF
>TRBJ1-1|TRBV7-6|TRBD1|few
TGTGCCAGCAGCTCCGGGACAGGGGTTGGAGCTTTCTTT
CASSSGTGVGAFF
>TRBJ1-1|TRBV19|-|-
TGTGCCAGTAGTATGGATAGGGGGAACACTGAAGCTTTCTTT
CASSMDRGNTEAFF
>TRBJ2-1|TRBV19|TRBD1|few
TGTGCCAGCCGGGACAGGGGTAGCAATGAGCAGTTCTTC
CASRDRGSNEQFF
>TRBJ2-5|TRBV27|TRBD2|many
TGTGCCAGCAGTTTAACAGCGGGGGGTACACCCCAGTACTTC
CASSLTAGGTPQYF
>TRBJ2-7|TRBV12-5|-|-
TGTGCTAGTGGTTTGGCCCTCTCCTACGAGCAGTACTTC
CASGLALSYEQYF
>TRBJ2-7|TRBV24-1|-|-
TGTGCCACCAGTGACCCGGACGGCTACGACGAGCAGTACTTC
CATSDPDGYDEQYF
>TRBJ1-5|TRBV7-8|-|many
TGTGCCAGCAGCTTAGACGGACCGTATAGCAATCAGCCCCAGCATTTT
CASSLDGPYSNQPQHF
>TRBJ2-2|TRBV19|-|-
TGTGCCAGTAGACCCTATAGGGGTGCCGGGGAGCTGTTTTTT
CASRPYRGAGELFF
>TRBJ1-5|TRBV28|-|many
TGTGCCAGCAGAAAAACAGTCAATCAGCCCCAGCATTTT
CASRKTVNQPQHF
>TRBJ1-2|TRBV2|TRBD1|once
TGTGCCAGCAGGGACCGCACCTCCGGGACAGGGGCGGGCTATGGCTACACCTTC
CASRDRTSGTGAGYGYTF
>TRBJ2-5|TRBV6-6|-|few
TGTGCCAGCAGTTACTTGCCCGCGGTCCAGGAGACCCAGTACTTC
CASSYLPAVQETQYF
>TRBJ1-1|TRBV29-1|-|-
TGCAGCGGGGACATTTACACTGAAGCTTTCTTT
CSGDIYTEAFF
>TRBJ2-7|TRBV6-6|-|few
TGTGCCAGCAGGGGCTCGGCCTACGAGCAGTACTTC
CASRGSAYEQYF
>TRBJ2-1|TRBV27|TRBD2|-
TGTGCCAGCAGTTTTGGAGGCGGGGGGGCCTCGGCTGAGCAGTTCTTC
CASSFGGGGASAEQFF
>TRBJ2-1|TRBV9|TRBD2|-
TGTGCCAGCAGCGTAGGAAGGGTAGCGGGGGCTATCTACAATGAGCAGTTCTTC
CASSVGRVAGAIYNEQFF
>TRBJ1-1|TRBV6-5|-|few
TGTGCCAGCAGTTACTCTTCCAGCGTAGGTGCTGAAGCTTTCTTT
CASSYSSSVGAEAFF
>TRBJ2-3|TRBV19|-|-
TGTGCCAGTAGTTGGGGTGAGCAGGGTACGCAGTATTTT
CASSWGEQGTQYF
>TRBJ2-3|TRBV12-3/TRBV12-4|-|many
TGTGCCAGCAGTTTCTCCTCAGATACGCAGTATTTT
CASSFSSDTQYF
>TRBJ1-4|TRBV23-1|-|-
TGCGCCAGCAGTCGATGGACAGAATATAATGAAAAACTGTTTTTT
CASSRWTEYNEKLFF
>TRBJ2-5|TRBV6-5|-|-
TGTGCCAGCAGTTACTCGGACACCTTAGGGGAGACCCAGTACTTC
CASSYSDTLGETQYF
>TRBJ2-2|TRBV2|TRBD1|-
TGTGCCAGGAGACAGGGGAACACCGGGGAGCTGTTTTTT
CARRQGNTGELFF
>TRBJ2-7|TRBV2|-|-
TGTGCCAGCAGTGAAGTGGGTTCCTACGAGCAGTACTTC
CASSEVGSYEQYF
>TRBJ2-2|TRBV11-2|-|-
TGTGCCTGGAGGAGCGGGCCGACGAACACCGGGGAGCTGTTTTTT
CAWRSGPTNTGELFF
>TRBJ1-6|TRBV2|TRBD1|-
TGTGCCAGCAGTGACGAACAGGGGGTAGGCTCACCCCTCCACTTT
CASSDEQGVGSPLHF
>TRBJ2-4|TRBV7-9|-|-
TGTGCCAGCAGCTTTACCGAAAACATTCAGTACTTC
CASSFTENIQYF
>TRBJ1-5|TRBV19|-|few
TGTGCCAGTAGTAGGCAAGAGCACCCTCAGCCCCAGCATTTT
CASSRQEHPQPQHF